The clone carrying this T cell receptor (beta chain) was seen only a few times. The CDR3 runs 15 residues. Germline V lookup: CDR1 LGHDT, CDR2 YNNKEL (reference sequence). The junction had 5 bases not matched to a gene; V was cut back by 4 bases and J by 2 bases. The data originate from a study of spatial heterogeneity in lung cancer. Study-wide background: A unique TCR and UMI combination showed up more than ten times in raw reads, on average.

TCR cDNA molecules were tagged individually, and each one carried a unique molecular identifier. MiXCR, applied by TCRdb to the 5' RACE reads, yields one record per CDR3 protein. The sample lists about 61,000 distinct CDR3 sequences, nearly 6.5% occurring once. The time point is: sample taken at primary tumor resection. Unsorted whole RNA samples from tumor, nontumor lung or frozen PBMC were sequenced. This material consisted of PBMCs, taken at surgery. J is TRBJ2-5 and V is TRBV3-1, with 9 nucleotides matching TRBD2. The TCR sequence derives from a female donor with early-stage non-small cell lung cancer. CDR3 coding DNA: TGTGCCAGCAGCCCCGAGCGGGGGGCACAAGAGACCCAGTACTTC. Residues: CASSPERGAQETQYF.